A single TCR beta chain is shown here with its context. Its specific antigen is unknown. Base qualities were left out, and no much larger clone turns up one base away. This entry comes from a study of control samples from healthy donors and cancer patients (dated by TCRdb to the early 2020s). Library method: the immunoSEQ multiplex PCR assay. TCRdb's version of the immuneACCESS table is confined to in-frame rearrangements and falls short of the full clone set. An unresolved V gene accounts for under half of the shortfall where checked; the remainder is of unknown origin. This sample lists around 95,000 clones; about 90% were detected once. 15% to 20% of the sample rests with the top ten. V lost 3 bases and J lost 3 bases; the stretch between them is 9 bases long. Measured from the cysteine to the valine, the CDR3 is 13 residues long. This entry keeps only the CDR3 DNA: 39 bases, framed from base 1. As encoded in the germline V gene (reference sequence), CDR1 is SEHNR while CDR2 is FQNEAQ.

Sequencing was done on a sample of blood. The rearrangement combines TRBV7-9 with TRBJ2-7; the D region may be TRBD1 or TRBD2, each matching 5 bases equally. The TCR was taken from a woman aged 50 to 65 in good health. The bases are TGTGCCAGCAGCTTTGGGACGGACTACGAGCAGTACGTC. Translated, this is CASSFGTDYEQYV.